The rows below give T cell receptor beta chains drawn from one sample of a study of vaccination and CD4 T cells after COVID-19. TCRdb ran MiXCR on the PCR reads and lists one entry per CDR3 protein. The sample records 13,000 or so distinct CDR3 sequences, under 65% being singletons. These receptors' antigens are unknown. The sample in question was cultured CD4+ T cells from blood, obtained after SARS-CoV-2 vaccination. These receptors came from a human donor with COVID-19. The CDR3 runs from the conserved cysteine through the conserved F or W. Fields, in order: D gene, J gene, V gene, clone size, CDR3 protein, CDR3 DNA. A D gene is named only where the DNA matches it firmly. Size values are once, few and many counts, or a class for expanded clones, and some rows have none.

d_call: -; j_call: TRBJ2-5; v_call: TRBV18; clone_size: -; cdr3_aa: CATSPGNRQETQYF; cdr3_nt: TGTGCCACCTCACCTGGAAACAGACAAGAGACCCAGTACTTC
d_call: -; j_call: TRBJ1-1; v_call: TRBV6-1; clone_size: -; cdr3_aa: CASKKDGWHTEAFF; cdr3_nt: TGTGCCAGCAAGAAGGACGGGTGGCACACTGAAGCTTTCTTT
d_call: -; j_call: TRBJ1-6; v_call: TRBV4-2; clone_size: few; cdr3_aa: CASSQGRDSPLHF; cdr3_nt: TGTGCCAGCAGCCAAGGAAGGGATTCACCCCTCCACTTT
d_call: TRBD1; j_call: TRBJ1-5; v_call: TRBV12-3/TRBV12-4; clone_size: -; cdr3_aa: CASRLTGLLNQPQHF; cdr3_nt: TGTGCCAGCAGATTGACAGGGTTACTCAATCAGCCCCAGCATTTT
d_call: -; j_call: TRBJ1-5; v_call: TRBV2; clone_size: -; cdr3_aa: CASTPDGSNQPQHF; cdr3_nt: TGTGCCAGCACCCCCGACGGTAGCAATCAGCCCCAGCATTTT
d_call: TRBD1; j_call: TRBJ2-2; v_call: TRBV27; clone_size: -; cdr3_aa: CASCRDSTGELFF; cdr3_nt: TGTGCCAGCTGTAGGGACAGCACCGGGGAGCTGTTTTTT
d_call: TRBD2; j_call: TRBJ2-5; v_call: TRBV5-3; clone_size: few; cdr3_aa: CAKAGADLQETQYF; cdr3_nt: TGTGCCAAAGCGGGGGCGGACCTACAAGAGACCCAGTACTTC
d_call: -; j_call: TRBJ1-1; v_call: TRBV24-1; clone_size: large; cdr3_aa: CATRTDTEAFF; cdr3_nt: TGTGCCACCAGAACAGACACTGAAGCTTTCTTT
d_call: TRBD1; j_call: TRBJ1-5; v_call: TRBV4-1; clone_size: -; cdr3_aa: CASSREPGQGDNSNQPQHF; cdr3_nt: TGCGCCAGCAGCCGAGAACCGGGACAGGGGGACAATAGCAATCAGCCCCAGCATTTT
d_call: TRBD1; j_call: TRBJ2-7; v_call: TRBV7-2; clone_size: -; cdr3_aa: CASSAQGAYEQYF; cdr3_nt: TGTGCCAGCAGCGCGCAGGGGGCCTACGAGCAGTACTTC
d_call: TRBD1; j_call: TRBJ1-2; v_call: TRBV5-1; clone_size: -; cdr3_aa: CASSLTTGPNLGYTF; cdr3_nt: TGCGCCAGCAGCTTAACGACAGGGCCTAACTTGGGCTACACCTTC
d_call: -; j_call: TRBJ1-1; v_call: TRBV20-1; clone_size: -; cdr3_aa: CSASAGSEAFF; cdr3_nt: TGCAGTGCTAGTGCTGGGAGTGAAGCTTTCTTT
d_call: TRBD2; j_call: TRBJ2-5; v_call: TRBV19; clone_size: -; cdr3_aa: CASSMLLAGEWTQYF; cdr3_nt: TGTGCCAGTAGTATGTTGCTAGCGGGGGAATGGACCCAGTACTTC
d_call: -; j_call: TRBJ2-3; v_call: TRBV10-3; clone_size: -; cdr3_aa: CAISEGRTDTQYF; cdr3_nt: TGTGCCATCAGTGAGGGCCGAACAGATACGCAGTATTTT
d_call: -; j_call: TRBJ1-1; v_call: TRBV20-1; clone_size: -; cdr3_aa: CSARPRATEAFF; cdr3_nt: TGCAGTGCTAGACCCAGGGCGACTGAAGCTTTCTTT
d_call: TRBD1; j_call: TRBJ1-3; v_call: TRBV2; clone_size: -; cdr3_aa: CASSVDRGNTIYF; cdr3_nt: TGTGCCAGCAGTGTGGACAGGGGAAACACCATATATTTT
d_call: TRBD2; j_call: TRBJ2-1; v_call: TRBV19; clone_size: few; cdr3_aa: CASSRSSGVPYNEQFF; cdr3_nt: TGTGCCAGTAGCAGGAGTAGCGGGGTCCCGTACAATGAGCAGTTCTTC
d_call: -; j_call: TRBJ1-1; v_call: TRBV30; clone_size: once; cdr3_aa: CAWSVPGRGNAEAFF; cdr3_nt: TGTGCCTGGAGTGTACCAGGAAGGGGTAACGCTGAAGCTTTCTTT
d_call: TRBD1; j_call: TRBJ1-1; v_call: TRBV9; clone_size: -; cdr3_aa: CARSSRDRLNTEAFF; cdr3_nt: TGTGCCCGCAGCTCTCGGGACAGGTTGAACACTGAAGCTTTCTTT
d_call: -; j_call: TRBJ1-1; v_call: TRBV6-1; clone_size: few; cdr3_aa: CMASGGREAFF; cdr3_nt: TGCATGGCCTCTGGGGGTCGTGAAGCTTTCTTT
d_call: -; j_call: TRBJ1-5; v_call: TRBV20-1; clone_size: few; cdr3_aa: CSALPITGSNQPQHF; cdr3_nt: TGCAGTGCTCTTCCGATTACAGGGAGCAATCAGCCCCAGCATTTT
d_call: TRBD1; j_call: TRBJ1-2; v_call: TRBV5-1; clone_size: -; cdr3_aa: CASSLEGTGPVGYTF; cdr3_nt: TGCGCCAGCAGCTTGGAGGGGACAGGGCCCGTCGGCTACACCTTC
d_call: -; j_call: TRBJ1-1; v_call: TRBV28; clone_size: few; cdr3_aa: CASTSGTKAFF; cdr3_nt: TGTGCCAGCACATCCGGGACTAAAGCTTTCTTT
d_call: -; j_call: TRBJ1-3; v_call: TRBV20-1; clone_size: few; cdr3_aa: CSADTGSGNTIYF; cdr3_nt: TGCAGTGCTGACACAGGGTCTGGAAACACCATATATTTT